Below, 24 T cell receptor beta chains from the same sample are listed, as sequenced in a study of shared clonotypes between healthy human individuals. The naive CD8 population came from CD45RO-negative cells selected for CCR7, without terminally differentiated effector memory CD45RA+ cells. The method was immunoSEQ multiplex PCR; TCRdb's version includes in-frame clones alone and lacks a portion of them. The table lists hundreds of thousands of clones, roughly 98% of them singletons. The specimen sequenced was naive CD8+ T cells sorted from blood. Receptors were obtained from a man under 40 in good health.

This rearrangement joins TRBV7-9 to TRBJ1-2; 9 bases are shared with TRBD1. Germline CDR1 reads SEHNR; CDR2 reads FQNEAQ (reference sequence). The CDR3 has 16 residues. Germline trimming cut 1 base from V and 7 bases from J; bases unmatched to any gene: 10. CDR3 DNA sequence: TGTGCCAGCAGCTTAGGGAAGGGGACAGGGAGTCTTGGCTACACCTTC. Translation: CASSLGKGTGSLGYTF.

The chain couples TRBV7-9 to TRBJ2-1; tentative D call: TRBD2 (6 bases). Germline V CDR1 and CDR2: SEHNR, FQNEAQ (reference sequence). The CDR3 consists of 12 residues. Trimming left V 7 bases short and J 8 bases short, with 12 bases between. As DNA, the CDR3 is TGTGCCAGCACACGGGAGAGGGATGAGCAGTTCTTC. It yields the protein CASTRERDEQFF.

The V and J genes are TRBV27 and TRBJ2-7; 8 bases fit TRBD1. The V and J ends lost 4 bases and 6 bases, in that order; junction bases with no gene match: 8. CDR1 is MNHEY, CDR2 SMNVEV, per germline (reference sequence). The CDR3 loop spans 14 amino acids. The CDR3 spells CASSSTGGFAEQYF. CDR3 coding DNA: TGTGCCAGCAGTTCTACAGGGGGGTTCGCCGAGCAGTACTTC.

This clone came up once. V and J are TRBV6-5 and TRBJ2-7, with TRBD2 matching over 10 bases. CDR3 length equals 15 residues. V lost 1 base and J lost 3; bases outside the gene matches: 3. Germline lookup yields CDR1 MNHEY and CDR2 SVGAGI. The CDR3 reads CASSYLGLAVYEQYF. CDR3 bases: TGTGCCAGCAGTTACTTAGGACTAGCGGTCTACGAGCAGTACTTC.

The chain carries TRBV4-1 and TRBJ2-7; 7 bases match TRBD1. This CDR3 comprises 17 residues. Trimming removed 1 base from V and 0 bases from J; junction bases left unmatched: 9. Germline V gives CDR1 MGHRA, CDR2 YSYEKL. The CDR3 nucleotides read TGCGCCAGCAGCCAAGGTAACAGGGGCGGCAGCTCCTACGAGCAGTACTTC. Encoded protein: CASSQGNRGGSSYEQYF.

This chain connects TRBV9 to TRBJ2-3, with a possible D match to TRBD2 (6 bases). V dropped 0 bases and J dropped 3 bases, with 8 bases sitting between them. The germline V gene has CDR1 SGDLS and CDR2 YYNGEE. CDR3 length equals 14 residues. The CDR3 nucleotides read TGTGCCAGCAGCGTAGTGGGGAGGACAGATACGCAGTATTTT. As protein: CASSVVGRTDTQYF. Using reference TRBV9 and TRBJ2-3 for the parts outside the CDR3, the full variable domain is DSGVTQTPKHLITATGQRVTLRCSPRSGDLSVYWYQQSLDQGLQFLIQYYNGEERAKGNILERFSAQQFPDLHSELNLSSLELGDSALYFCASSVVGRTDTQYFGPGTRLTVL.

The chain links TRBV7-3 to TRBJ2-3; D possibly uses TRBD1 or TRBD2 (5 bases each). In germline, CDR1 is SGHTA, CDR2 FQGTGA. This CDR3 contains 16 residues. V was trimmed by 4 bases and J by 4 bases, leaving 18 bases between them. CDR3 region: CASSSRTGGNADTQYF. The CDR3 nucleotides read TGTGCCAGCAGCTCTAGGACTGGGGGTAATGCAGATACGCAGTATTTT.

The CDR3 loop reads CASSLVLAGDEQFF. CDR3 sequence (DNA): TGTGCCAGCAGCTTAGTGTTAGCGGGCGATGAGCAGTTCTTC. The chain couples TRBV7-9 to TRBJ2-1; 7 bases are a match to TRBD2. CDR3 size: 14 residues. In germline, CDR1 is SEHNR, CDR2 FQNEAQ (reference sequence). V was clipped by 1 base and J by 8 bases; unmatched bases: 5.

The V gene is TRBV9, the J gene TRBJ2-2, with 8 bases matching TRBD2. V lost 2 bases to trimming and J lost 5 bases; unmatched junction nucleotides: 8. The germline CDR1 and CDR2 sequences are SGDLS and YYNGEE. The CDR3 length is 16 residues. CDR3 in amino acids: CASSVAAGEGTGELFF. CDR3 coding DNA: TGTGCCAGCAGCGTTGCAGCGGGAGAGGGGACCGGGGAGCTGTTTTTT.

This chain joins TRBV28 and TRBJ1-5; D uncertain. From germline, CDR1 is MDHEN and CDR2 SYDVKM. This CDR3 has 12 residues. The ends were cut back, 4 bases at V and 4 bases at J, with 5 bases in the middle. CDR3 coding DNA: TGTGCCAGCAGTTCGCTGAATCAGCCCCAGCATTTT. Translation: CASSSLNQPQHF.

The chain couples TRBV6-6 to TRBJ2-7, with D possibly being TRBD2 (5 bases). With 6 bases removed from V and 5 bases from J, the gap between germline ends came to 17 bases. The CDR3 is made up of 14 amino acids. Germline V gene sequence: CDR1 MNHNY, CDR2 SVGAGI (reference sequence). Written as DNA, the CDR3 is TGTGCCAGCAGCCCTACTCGGACTGTAAACGAGCAGTACTTC. This translates into CASSPTRTVNEQYF.

The gene calls are TRBV18 and TRBJ2-1, with D perhaps TRBD2 (6 bases). CDR3 size: 17 residues. Trimming took off 1 base at V and 5 bases at J, with 18 bases between the two ends. Germline V CDR1 and CDR2: KGHSH, LQKENI. CDR3 sequence reads: CASSPRVAGRRDNEQFF. The DNA of the CDR3 is TGTGCCAGCTCACCACGGGTCGCGGGAAGACGTGACAATGAGCAGTTCTTC.

This clone was seen once. CDR3 nucleotide sequence: TGCGCCAGCAGCCCCCGACTAGCTAACTACAATGAGCAGTTCTTC. Amino acid sequence: CASSPRLANYNEQFF. V gene TRBV4-1 combines with J gene TRBJ2-1; 7 bases agree with TRBD2. The V segment lost 4 bases and the J segment 3 bases; nucleotides outside the gene matches: 6. CDR3 size: 15 residues. CDR1 is MGHRA, CDR2 YSYEKL, per germline.

The chain employs TRBV13 and TRBJ2-3; unclear D gene. The germline V gene encodes CDR1 PRHDT and CDR2 FYEKMQ (reference sequence). Deletions cut 2 bases from V and 2 bases from J, with 5 bases between. The CDR3 totals 13 residues. The DNA of the CDR3 is TGTGCCAGCAGCTTAACCTACACAGATACGCAGTATTTT. Translating gives CASSLTYTDTQYF. Supplemented by reference TRBV13 and TRBJ2-3, the full variable domain reads AAGVIQSPRHLIKEKRETATLKCYPIPRHDTVYWYQQGPGQDPQFLISFYEKMQSDKGSIPDRFSAQQFSDYHSELNMSSLELGDSALYFCASSLTYTDTQYFGPGTRLTVL.

The chain carries TRBV5-1 and TRBJ2-5; possibly TRBD1 for D (6 bases). The CDR3 extends over 15 amino acids. Germline V CDR1 and CDR2: SGHRS, YFSETQ. Trimming removed 0 bases from V and 1 base from J, with 10 bases in between. This CDR3 reads CASSLVGTSQETQYF. CDR3 sequence (DNA): TGCGCCAGCAGCTTGGTCGGGACAAGCCAAGAGACCCAGTACTTC.

The J gene is TRBJ2-7, the V gene TRBV28, with D uncertain. Looked up from germline, CDR1 is MDHEN and CDR2 is SYDVKM. Trimming stripped 7 bases from V and 3 bases from J, with 16 bases between. This CDR3 region has 14 residues. CDR3 loop: CASKPLESFYEQYF. For the CDR3, the DNA is TGTGCCAGCAAACCACTGGAGTCCTTCTACGAGCAGTACTTC. Supplemented by reference TRBV28 and TRBJ2-7, the full variable domain reads DVKVTQSSRYLVKRTGEKVFLECVQDMDHENMFWYRQDPGLGLRLIYFSYDVKMKEKGDIPEGYSVSREKKERFSLILESASTNQTSMYLCASKPLESFYEQYFGPGTRLTVT.

The rearrangement uses TRBV5-5 and TRBJ2-3, with TRBD2 matching 13 bases. Trimming at V came to 4 bases and at J to 6 bases, leaving 5 bases not matched to a gene. This CDR3 is 15 amino acids long. Germline lookup yields CDR1 SGHKS and CDR2 YYEKEE (reference sequence). The DNA for the CDR3 is TGTGCCAGCAGCCACGGACTAGCGGGAGCGGATACGCAGTATTTT. It is translated as CASSHGLAGADTQYF. The full variable domain, completed using reference TRBV5-5 and TRBJ2-3, is DAGVTQSPTHLIKTRGQQVTLRCSPISGHKSVSWYQQVLGQGPQFIFQYYEKEERGRGNFPDRFSARQFPNYSSELNVNALLLGDSALYLCASSHGLAGADTQYFGPGTRLTVL.

The V gene is TRBV27, the J gene TRBJ2-3, with 7 bases that match TRBD1. The junction had 4 bases not matched to a gene; V was cut back by 8 bases and J by 5 bases. The CDR3 extends over 12 amino acids. Germline-derived CDR1 and CDR2 are MNHEY and SMNVEV (reference sequence). The CDR3 here is CASGPGGDTQYF. CDR3 DNA: TGTGCCAGCGGGCCAGGGGGAGATACGCAGTATTTT.

The chain uses TRBV29-1 and TRBJ1-1; possibly TRBD1 for D (6 bases). V dropped 7 bases and J dropped 0 bases, with 9 bases sitting between them. Germline CDR1 SQVTM, CDR2 ANQGSEA. There are 12 residues in the CDR3. Here the CDR3 DNA reads TGCAGCGGGACAGCCATGAACACTGAAGCTTTCTTT. Its translation is CSGTAMNTEAFF.

The chain employs TRBV27 and TRBJ1-5; 8 bases are shared with TRBD1. The CDR3 runs 14 residues. V was clipped by 5 bases and J by 3 bases; unmatched bases: 3. Germline V CDR1 and CDR2: MNHEY, SMNVEV (reference sequence). The DNA of the CDR3 is TGTGCCAGCAGTCGGACAGGGTTCAATCAGCCCCAGCATTTT. It encodes CASSRTGFNQPQHF.

The genes are TRBV10-3 and TRBJ2-1; the match to TRBD2 covers 7 bases. The V segment lost 3 bases and the J segment 5 bases; nucleotides outside the gene matches: 10. The CDR3 covers 16 residues. CDR1 is ENHRY and CDR2 is SYGVKD in the germline V gene. The CDR3 bases are TGTGCCATCAGTGAATCGCCAAGCGGGGTAAACAATGAGCAGTTCTTC. It specifies CAISESPSGVNNEQFF.

The chain uses TRBV27 and TRBJ2-3; TRBD2 agrees at 12 bases. The V and J ends lost 1 base and 4 bases, in that order; junction bases with no gene match: 6. CDR3 length: 17 amino acids. Per germline, CDR1 MNHEY and CDR2 SMNVEV (reference sequence). The CDR3 DNA reads TGTGCCAGCAGTTTATTCCTAGCGGGAGGGCAAGCAGATACGCAGTATTTT. It encodes CASSLFLAGGQADTQYF.

The chain uses TRBV2 and TRBJ2-1; 8 bases match TRBD2. Germline V lookup: CDR1 SNHLY, CDR2 FYNNEI. V dropped 3 bases and J dropped 8; count of bases not matched to a gene: 9. The CDR3 extends over 15 amino acids. As DNA, the CDR3 is TGTGCCAGCAGTGACTGGCGGGAGGTTGAAGATGAGCAGTTCTTC. It encodes CASSDWREVEDEQFF. Drawing the rest from reference TRBV2 and TRBJ2-1, the complete variable domain is EPEVTQTPSHQVTQMGQEVILRCVPISNHLYFYWYRQILGQKVEFLVSFYNNEISEKSEIFDDQFSVERPDGSNFTLKIRSTKLEDSAMYFCASSDWREVEDEQFFGPGTRLTVL.

The chain carries TRBV4-2 and TRBJ1-5; a weak D match, TRBD1 (6 bases). Germline CDR1 and CDR2: LGHNA and YNFKEQ. This CDR3 contains 14 residues. V gave up 4 bases and J gave up 8 bases, with 15 bases separating them. The CDR3 here is CASSRTGSKEPQHF. DNA for the CDR3: TGTGCCAGCAGCCGTACAGGGAGTAAGGAGCCCCAGCATTTT.